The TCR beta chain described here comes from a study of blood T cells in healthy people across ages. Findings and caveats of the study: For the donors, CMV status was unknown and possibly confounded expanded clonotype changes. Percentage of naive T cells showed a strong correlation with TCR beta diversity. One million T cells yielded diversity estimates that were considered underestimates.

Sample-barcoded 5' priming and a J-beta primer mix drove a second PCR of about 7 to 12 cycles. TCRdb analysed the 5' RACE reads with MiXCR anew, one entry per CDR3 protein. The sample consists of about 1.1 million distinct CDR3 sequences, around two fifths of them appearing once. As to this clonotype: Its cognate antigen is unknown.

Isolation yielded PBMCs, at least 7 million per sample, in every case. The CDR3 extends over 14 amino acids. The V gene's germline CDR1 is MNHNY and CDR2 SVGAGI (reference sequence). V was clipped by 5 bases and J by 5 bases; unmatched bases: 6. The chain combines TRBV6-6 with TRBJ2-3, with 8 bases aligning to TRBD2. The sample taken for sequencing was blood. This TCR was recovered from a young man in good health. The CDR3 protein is CASSDGRGGDTQYF. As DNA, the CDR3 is TGTGCCAGCAGTGACGGGAGGGGTGGAGATACGCAGTATTTT.